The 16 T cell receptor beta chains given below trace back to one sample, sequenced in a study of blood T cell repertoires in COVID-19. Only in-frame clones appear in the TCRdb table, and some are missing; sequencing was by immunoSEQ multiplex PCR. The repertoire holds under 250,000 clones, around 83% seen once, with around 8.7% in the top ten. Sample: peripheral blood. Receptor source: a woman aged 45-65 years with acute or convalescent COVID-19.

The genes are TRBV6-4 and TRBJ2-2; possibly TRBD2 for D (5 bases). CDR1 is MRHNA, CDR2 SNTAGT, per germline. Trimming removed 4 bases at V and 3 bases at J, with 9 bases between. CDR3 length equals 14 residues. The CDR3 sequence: CASSGDYHTGELFF. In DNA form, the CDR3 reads TGTGCCAGCAGTGGTGACTACCACACCGGGGAGCTGTTTTTT.

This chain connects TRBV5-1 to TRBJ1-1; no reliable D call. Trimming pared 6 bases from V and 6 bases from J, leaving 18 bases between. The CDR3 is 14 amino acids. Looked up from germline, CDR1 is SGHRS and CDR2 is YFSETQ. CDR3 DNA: TGCGCCAGCACCAAGGGAGGGAACGACCCTGAAGCTTTCTTT. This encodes CASTKGGNDPEAFF. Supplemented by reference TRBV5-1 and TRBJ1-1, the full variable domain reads KAGVTQTPRYLIKTRGQQVTLSCSPISGHRSVSWYQQTPGQGLQFLFEYFSETQRNKGNFPGRFSGRQFSNSRSEMNVSTLELGDSALYLCASTKGGNDPEAFFGQGTRLTVV.

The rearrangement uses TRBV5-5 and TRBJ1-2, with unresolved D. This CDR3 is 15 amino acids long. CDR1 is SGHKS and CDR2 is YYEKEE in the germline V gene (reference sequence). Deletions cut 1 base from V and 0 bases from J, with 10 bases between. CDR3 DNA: TGTGCCAGCAGCTTGTCGACCGGGGCTAACTATGGCTACACCTTC. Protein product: CASSLSTGANYGYTF. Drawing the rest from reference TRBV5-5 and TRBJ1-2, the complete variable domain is DAGVTQSPTHLIKTRGQQVTLRCSPISGHKSVSWYQQVLGQGPQFIFQYYEKEERGRGNFPDRFSARQFPNYSSELNVNALLLGDSALYLCASSLSTGANYGYTFGSGTRLTVV.

The CDR3 sequence is CASSPRNTEAFF. The CDR3 nucleotides are TGTGCCAGCAGTCCCAGGAACACTGAAGCTTTCTTT. The chain is built from TRBV6-6 and TRBJ1-1; D is unresolved. V lost 5 bases and J lost 1, with 5 bases in between. Germline values: CDR1 MNHNY, CDR2 SVGAGI (reference sequence). This CDR3 is built from 12 residues.

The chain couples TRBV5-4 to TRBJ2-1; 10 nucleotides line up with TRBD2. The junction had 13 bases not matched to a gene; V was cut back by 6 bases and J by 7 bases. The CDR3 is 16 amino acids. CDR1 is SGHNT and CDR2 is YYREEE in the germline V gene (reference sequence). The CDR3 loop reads CASMVAAGGPGNEQFF. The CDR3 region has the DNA TGTGCCAGCATGGTCGCAGCGGGAGGGCCCGGGAATGAGCAGTTCTTC. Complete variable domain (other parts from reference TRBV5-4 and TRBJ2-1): ETGVTQSPTHLIKTRGQQVTLRCSSQSGHNTVSWYQQALGQGPQFIFQYYREEENGRGNFPPRFSGLQFPNYSSELNVNALELDDSALYLCASMVAAGGPGNEQFFGPGTRLTVL.

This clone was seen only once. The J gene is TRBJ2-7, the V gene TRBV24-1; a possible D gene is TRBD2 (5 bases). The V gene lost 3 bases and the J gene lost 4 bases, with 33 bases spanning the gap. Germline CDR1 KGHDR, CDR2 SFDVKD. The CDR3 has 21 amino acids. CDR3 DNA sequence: TGTGCCACCAGTGATGTGCGAGGGAGCAGCACCCTAACTCCGGACGGATACGAGCAGTACTTC. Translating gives CATSDVRGSSTLTPDGYEQYF.

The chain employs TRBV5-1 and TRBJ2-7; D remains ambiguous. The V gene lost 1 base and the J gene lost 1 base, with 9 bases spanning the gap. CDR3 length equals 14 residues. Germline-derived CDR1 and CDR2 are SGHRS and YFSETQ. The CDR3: CASSLQRPSYEQYF. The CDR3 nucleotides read TGCGCCAGCAGCTTGCAGCGACCTTCCTACGAGCAGTACTTC.

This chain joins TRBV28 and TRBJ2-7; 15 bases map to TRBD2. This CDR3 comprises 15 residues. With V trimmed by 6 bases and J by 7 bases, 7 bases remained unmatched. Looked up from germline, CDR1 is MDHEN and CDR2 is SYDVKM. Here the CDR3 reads CASRGRTSGRVEQYF. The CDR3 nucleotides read TGTGCCAGCAGGGGAAGGACTAGCGGGAGGGTTGAGCAGTACTTC.

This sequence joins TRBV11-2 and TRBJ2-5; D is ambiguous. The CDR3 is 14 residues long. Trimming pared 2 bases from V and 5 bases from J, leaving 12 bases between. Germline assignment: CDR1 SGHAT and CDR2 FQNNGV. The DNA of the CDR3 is TGTGCCAGCAGCTTATCGGGTGATCGGGAGACCCAGTACTTC. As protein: CASSLSGDRETQYF.

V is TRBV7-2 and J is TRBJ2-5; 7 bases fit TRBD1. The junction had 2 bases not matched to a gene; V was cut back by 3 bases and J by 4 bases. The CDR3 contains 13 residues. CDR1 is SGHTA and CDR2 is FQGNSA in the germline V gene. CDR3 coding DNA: TGTGCCAGCAGCTTGGCAGGGGGAGAGACCCAGTACTTC. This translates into CASSLAGGETQYF.

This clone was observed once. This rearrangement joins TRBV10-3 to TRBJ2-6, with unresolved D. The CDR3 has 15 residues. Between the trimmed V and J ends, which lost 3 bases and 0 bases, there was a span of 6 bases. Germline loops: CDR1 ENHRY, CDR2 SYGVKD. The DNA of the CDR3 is TGTGCCATCAGTGAAACAGCCTCTGGGGCCAACGTCCTGACTTTC. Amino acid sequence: CAISETASGANVLTF.

The CDR3 loop is CATVAGSSYEQYF. The CDR3 nucleotides are TGTGCCACCGTGGCGGGGAGCTCCTACGAGCAGTACTTC. The V gene is TRBV6-5, the J gene TRBJ2-7; a possible D gene is TRBD2 (6 bases). V was clipped by 10 bases and J by 0 bases, with 13 bases between them. Germline V gene lookup returns CDR1 MNHEY and CDR2 SVGAGI. The CDR3 extends over 13 amino acids.

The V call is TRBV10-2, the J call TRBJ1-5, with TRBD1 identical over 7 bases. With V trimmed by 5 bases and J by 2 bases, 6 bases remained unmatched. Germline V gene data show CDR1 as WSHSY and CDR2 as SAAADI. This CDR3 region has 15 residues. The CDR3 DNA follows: TGCGCCAGCAGTCTGACAGGGTATGGCAATCAGCCCCAGCATTTT. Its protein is CASSLTGYGNQPQHF.

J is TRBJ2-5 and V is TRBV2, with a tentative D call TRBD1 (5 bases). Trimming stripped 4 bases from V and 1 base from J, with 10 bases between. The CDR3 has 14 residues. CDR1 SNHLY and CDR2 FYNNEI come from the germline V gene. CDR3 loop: CASSGGVGQETQYF. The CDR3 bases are TGTGCCAGCAGTGGGGGCGTCGGCCAAGAGACCCAGTACTTC.

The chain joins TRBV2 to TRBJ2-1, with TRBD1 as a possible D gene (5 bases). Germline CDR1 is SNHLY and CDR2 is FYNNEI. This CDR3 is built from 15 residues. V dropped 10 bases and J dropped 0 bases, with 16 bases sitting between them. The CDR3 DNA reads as TGTGCCATCTTCGGACATTCCGGCTCCTACAATGAGCAGTTCTTC. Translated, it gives CAIFGHSGSYNEQFF.

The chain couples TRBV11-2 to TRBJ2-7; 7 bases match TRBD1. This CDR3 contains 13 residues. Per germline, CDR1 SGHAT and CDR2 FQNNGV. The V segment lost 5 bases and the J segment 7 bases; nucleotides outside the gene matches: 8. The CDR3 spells CASSPSPQGEQYF. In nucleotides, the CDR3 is TGTGCCAGCAGCCCCTCTCCACAGGGGGAGCAGTACTTC.